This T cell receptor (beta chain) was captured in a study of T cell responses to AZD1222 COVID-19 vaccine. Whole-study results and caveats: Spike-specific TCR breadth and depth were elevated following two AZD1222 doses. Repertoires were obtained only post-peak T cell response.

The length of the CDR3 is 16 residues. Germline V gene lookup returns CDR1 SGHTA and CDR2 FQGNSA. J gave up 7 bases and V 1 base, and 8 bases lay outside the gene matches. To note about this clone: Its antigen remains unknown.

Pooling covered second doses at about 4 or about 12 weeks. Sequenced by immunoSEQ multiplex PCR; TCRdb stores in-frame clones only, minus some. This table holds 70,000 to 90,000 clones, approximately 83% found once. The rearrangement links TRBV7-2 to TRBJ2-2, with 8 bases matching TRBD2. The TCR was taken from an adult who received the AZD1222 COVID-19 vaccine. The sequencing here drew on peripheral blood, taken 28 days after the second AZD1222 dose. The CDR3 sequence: CASSLVTGGPGGELFF. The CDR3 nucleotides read TGTGCCAGCAGCTTAGTAACGGGGGGGCCTGGCGGGGAGCTGTTTTTT.